This section outlines one TCR beta chain sequence together with its context. Its antigen is not known. This record belongs to a study of cytomegalovirus exposure and HLA in healthy donors. Study-wide results and caveats: Researchers reported in a later analysis that common viral pathogens appeared linked to several top clusters.

PCR primers comprised 60 Vbeta and 13 Jbeta primers. Sequenced by immunoSEQ multiplex PCR; TCRdb stores in-frame clones only, minus some. In the table there are over 150,000 clones, approximately 77% of which are singletons. The junction had 7 bases not matched to a gene; V was cut back by 0 bases and J by 2 bases. The CDR3 consists of 18 residues. Per germline, CDR1 SEHNR and CDR2 FQNEAQ (reference sequence). The TCR originated in a male donor in good health and CMV-seropositive. The J gene is TRBJ1-6, the V gene TRBV7-9; the match to TRBD1 covers 7 bases. The material sequenced was PBMCs. CDR3: CASSLARGTGAYNSPLHF. As DNA, the CDR3 is TGTGCCAGCAGCTTAGCGCGGGGAACAGGGGCCTATAATTCACCCCTCCACTTT.